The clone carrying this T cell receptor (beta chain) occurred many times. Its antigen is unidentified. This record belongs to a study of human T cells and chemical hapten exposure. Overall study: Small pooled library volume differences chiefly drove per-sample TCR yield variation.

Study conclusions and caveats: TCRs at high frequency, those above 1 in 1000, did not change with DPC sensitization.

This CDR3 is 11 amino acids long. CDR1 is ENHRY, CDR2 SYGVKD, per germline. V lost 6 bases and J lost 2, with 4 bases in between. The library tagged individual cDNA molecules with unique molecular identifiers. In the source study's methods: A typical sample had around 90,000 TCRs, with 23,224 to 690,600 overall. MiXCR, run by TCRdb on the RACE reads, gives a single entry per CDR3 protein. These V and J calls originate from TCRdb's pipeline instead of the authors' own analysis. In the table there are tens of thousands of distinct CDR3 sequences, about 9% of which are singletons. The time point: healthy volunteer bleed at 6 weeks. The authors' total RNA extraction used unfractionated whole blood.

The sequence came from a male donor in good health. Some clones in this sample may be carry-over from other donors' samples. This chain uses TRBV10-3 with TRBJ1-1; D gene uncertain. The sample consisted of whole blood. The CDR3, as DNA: TGTGCCATCAGGGGCAACACTGAAGCTTTCTTT. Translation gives CAIRGNTEAFF.